Given below is one TCR beta chain in context. The assay was immunoSEQ multiplex PCR, and TCRdb's table has in-frame clones only and misses some. The sample holds over 250,000 clones; 83% are singletons and the top ten take roughly 10%. Germline CDR1 reads SGHNT; CDR2 reads YENEEA. V was clipped by 7 bases and J by 4 bases, with 16 bases between them. This CDR3 comprises 14 residues. These data are taken from a study of blood T cell repertoires in COVID-19. The sequenced sample consisted of peripheral blood. This sequence originates from a woman in her forties or fifties who had recovered from COVID-19. The chain links TRBV11-3 to TRBJ1-1; D uncertain. The CDR3 sequence is CASTSPGLSTEAFF. The CDR3 DNA follows: TGTGCCAGCACCTCGCCCGGTTTGAGCACTGAAGCTTTCTTT.